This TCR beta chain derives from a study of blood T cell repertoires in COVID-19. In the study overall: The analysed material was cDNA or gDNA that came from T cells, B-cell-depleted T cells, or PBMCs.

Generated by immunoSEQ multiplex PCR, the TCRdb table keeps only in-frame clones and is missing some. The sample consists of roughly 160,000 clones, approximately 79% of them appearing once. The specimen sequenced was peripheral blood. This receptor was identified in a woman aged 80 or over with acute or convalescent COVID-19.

CDR3 nucleotides: TGTGCCAGCAGCCAGGGGACTAGCGGAAAAGCGGACACCGGGGAGCTGTTTTTT. Protein product: CASSQGTSGKADTGELFF. The genes are TRBV4-2 and TRBJ2-2, with TRBD2 matching 11 bases. Germline values: CDR1 LGHNA, CDR2 YNFKEQ. V gave up 3 bases and J gave up 3 bases; unmatched junction bases: 9. The CDR3 consists of 18 residues.